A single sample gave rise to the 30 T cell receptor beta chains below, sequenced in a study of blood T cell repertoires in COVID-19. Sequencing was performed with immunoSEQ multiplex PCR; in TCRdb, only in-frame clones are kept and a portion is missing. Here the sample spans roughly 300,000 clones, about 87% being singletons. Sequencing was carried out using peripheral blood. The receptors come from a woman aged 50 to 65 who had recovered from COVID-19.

CDR3: CAWEAGPHTGELFF. Written as DNA, the CDR3 is TGTGCCTGGGAAGCGGGACCCCACACCGGGGAGCTGTTTTTT. The chain links TRBV30 to TRBJ2-2; 7 bases fit TRBD2. The CDR3 is made up of 14 amino acids. The junction had 6 bases not matched to a gene; V was cut back by 5 bases and J by 3 bases. The germline gives CDR1 GTSNPN, CDR2 SVGIG (reference sequence).

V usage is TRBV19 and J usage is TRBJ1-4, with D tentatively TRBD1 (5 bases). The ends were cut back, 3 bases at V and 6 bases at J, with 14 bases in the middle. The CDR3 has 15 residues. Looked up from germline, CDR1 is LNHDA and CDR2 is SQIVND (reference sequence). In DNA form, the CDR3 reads TGTGCCAGTAGTATTCAGGGCCCGGGCGATGAAAAACTGTTTTTT. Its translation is CASSIQGPGDEKLFF.

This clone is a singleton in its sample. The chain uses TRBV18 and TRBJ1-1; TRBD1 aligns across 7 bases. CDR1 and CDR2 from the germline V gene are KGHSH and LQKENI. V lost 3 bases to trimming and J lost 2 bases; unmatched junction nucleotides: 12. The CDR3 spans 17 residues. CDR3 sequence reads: CASSPTQNRDRNTEAFF. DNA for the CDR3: TGTGCCAGCTCACCTACCCAAAACCGGGACAGAAACACTGAAGCTTTCTTT. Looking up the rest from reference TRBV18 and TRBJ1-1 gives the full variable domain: NAGVMQNPRHLVRRRGQEARLRCSPMKGHSHVYWYRQLPEEGLKFMVYLQKENIIDESGMPKERFSAEFPKEGPSILRIQQVVRGDSAAYFCASSPTQNRDRNTEAFFGQGTRLTVV.

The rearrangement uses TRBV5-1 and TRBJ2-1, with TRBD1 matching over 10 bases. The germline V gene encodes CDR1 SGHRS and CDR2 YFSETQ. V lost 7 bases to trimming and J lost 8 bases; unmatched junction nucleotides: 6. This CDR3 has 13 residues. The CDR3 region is CASRDRGGDEQFF. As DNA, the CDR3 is TGCGCCAGCCGGGACAGGGGCGGTGATGAGCAGTTCTTC. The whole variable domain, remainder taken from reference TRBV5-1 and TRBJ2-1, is KAGVTQTPRYLIKTRGQQVTLSCSPISGHRSVSWYQQTPGQGLQFLFEYFSETQRNKGNFPGRFSGRQFSNSRSEMNVSTLELGDSALYLCASRDRGGDEQFFGPGTRLTVL.

The CDR3 here is CASSPPSSYNEQFF. DNA of the CDR3: TGTGCCAGCAGTCCACCGAGCTCCTACAATGAGCAGTTCTTC. J is TRBJ2-1 and V is TRBV6-6; D is uncertain. CDR3 length: 14 amino acids. Germline V lookup: CDR1 MNHNY, CDR2 SVGAGI (reference sequence). With 5 bases removed from V and 0 bases from J, the gap between germline ends came to 8 bases.

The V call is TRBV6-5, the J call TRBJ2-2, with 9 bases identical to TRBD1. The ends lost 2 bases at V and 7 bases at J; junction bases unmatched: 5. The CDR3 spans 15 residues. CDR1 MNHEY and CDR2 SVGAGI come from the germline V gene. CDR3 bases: TGTGCCAGCAGTTACGGGGACAGGGAGGGCGGGGAGCTGTTTTTT. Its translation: CASSYGDREGGELFF.

This CDR3 reads CAISESQGEGEKLFF. CDR3 coding DNA: TGTGCCATCAGTGAATCGCAGGGGGAAGGGGAAAAACTGTTTTTT. The chain carries TRBV10-3 and TRBJ1-4; 7 positions match TRBD1. The germline V gene has CDR1 ENHRY and CDR2 SYGVKD. V shed 3 bases and J 8 bases; nucleotides not matched to a gene: 9. The CDR3 has 15 amino acids.

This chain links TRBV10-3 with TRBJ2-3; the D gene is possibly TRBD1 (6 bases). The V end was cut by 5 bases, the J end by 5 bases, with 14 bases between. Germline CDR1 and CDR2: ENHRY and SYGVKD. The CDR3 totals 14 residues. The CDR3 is CAISKQQGRDTQYF. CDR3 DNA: TGTGCCATCAGTAAACAACAGGGAAGAGATACGCAGTATTTT.

CDR3 sequence: CATSLGTSGYNEQFF. The CDR3 DNA follows: TGTGCCACCAGCTTGGGGACTAGCGGTTACAATGAGCAGTTCTTC. The genes are TRBV15 and TRBJ2-1; the match to TRBD2 covers 11 bases. The germline CDR1 and CDR2 sequences are LNHNV and YYDKDF (reference sequence). The CDR3 is 15 residues long. The junction had 4 bases not matched to a gene; V was cut back by 5 bases and J by 4 bases.

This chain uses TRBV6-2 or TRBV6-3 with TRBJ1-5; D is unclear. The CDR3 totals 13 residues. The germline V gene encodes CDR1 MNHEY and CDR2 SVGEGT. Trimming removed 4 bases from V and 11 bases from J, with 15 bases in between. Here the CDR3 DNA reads TGTGCCAGCAGTTTTTCCAGGACGGGATCCCAGCATTTT. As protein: CASSFSRTGSQHF.

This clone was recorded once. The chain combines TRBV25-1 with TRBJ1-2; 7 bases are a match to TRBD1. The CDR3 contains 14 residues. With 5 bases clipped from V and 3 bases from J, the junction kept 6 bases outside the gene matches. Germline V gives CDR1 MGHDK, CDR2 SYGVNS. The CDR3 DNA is TGTGCCAGCAGTCAAGCCGGGACAGACTATGGCTACACCTTC. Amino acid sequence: CASSQAGTDYGYTF.

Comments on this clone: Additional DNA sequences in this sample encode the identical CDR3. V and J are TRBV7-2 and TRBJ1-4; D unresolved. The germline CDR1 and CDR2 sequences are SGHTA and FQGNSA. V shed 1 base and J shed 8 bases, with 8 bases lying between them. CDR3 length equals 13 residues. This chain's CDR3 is CASSLGEREKLFF. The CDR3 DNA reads TGTGCCAGCAGCTTAGGAGAGAGAGAAAAACTGTTTTTT.

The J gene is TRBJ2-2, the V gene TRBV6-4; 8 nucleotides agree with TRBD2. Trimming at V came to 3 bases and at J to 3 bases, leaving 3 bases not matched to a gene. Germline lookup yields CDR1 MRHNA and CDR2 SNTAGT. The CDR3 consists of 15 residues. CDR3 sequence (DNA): TGTGCCAGCAGTGAGGGACTAGGGCACACCGGGGAGCTGTTTTTT. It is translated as CASSEGLGHTGELFF.

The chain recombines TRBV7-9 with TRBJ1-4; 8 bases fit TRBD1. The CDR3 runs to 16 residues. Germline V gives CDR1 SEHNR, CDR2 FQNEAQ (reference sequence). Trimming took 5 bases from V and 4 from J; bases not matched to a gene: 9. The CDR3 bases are TGTGCCAGCAGCCCACCAGGACAGGGCTTTAATGAAAAACTGTTTTTT. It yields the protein CASSPPGQGFNEKLFF.

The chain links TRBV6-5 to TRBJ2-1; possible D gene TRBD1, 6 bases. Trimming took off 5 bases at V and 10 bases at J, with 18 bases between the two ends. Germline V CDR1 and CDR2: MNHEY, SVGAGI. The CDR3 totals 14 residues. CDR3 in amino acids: CASSPRAGVLEQFF. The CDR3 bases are TGTGCCAGCAGTCCAAGGGCAGGGGTCTTGGAGCAGTTCTTC.

CDR3 coding DNA: TGTGCCAGTAGTTACGACAGGAACATTCAGTACTTC. It is translated as CASSYDRNIQYF. The chain combines TRBV19 with TRBJ2-4, with a weak D call TRBD1 (6 bases). CDR3 length: 12 amino acids. CDR1 LNHDA and CDR2 SQIVND come from the germline V gene (reference sequence). The V and J ends lost 5 bases and 7 bases respectively, with 9 bases between them.

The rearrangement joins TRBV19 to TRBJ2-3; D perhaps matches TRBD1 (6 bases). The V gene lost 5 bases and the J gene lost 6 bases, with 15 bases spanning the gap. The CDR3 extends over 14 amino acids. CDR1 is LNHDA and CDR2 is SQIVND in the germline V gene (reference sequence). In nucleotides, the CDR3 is TGTGCCAGTAGTGGTCGGACAGACAGGGATACGCAGTATTTT. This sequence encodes CASSGRTDRDTQYF.

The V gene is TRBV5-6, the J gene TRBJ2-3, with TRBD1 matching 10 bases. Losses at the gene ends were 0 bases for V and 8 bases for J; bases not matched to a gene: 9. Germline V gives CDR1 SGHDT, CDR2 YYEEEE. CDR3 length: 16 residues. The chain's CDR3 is CASSLAMTGGGGTQYF. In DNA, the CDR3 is TGTGCCAGCAGCTTGGCTATGACAGGGGGCGGTGGTACGCAGTATTTT.

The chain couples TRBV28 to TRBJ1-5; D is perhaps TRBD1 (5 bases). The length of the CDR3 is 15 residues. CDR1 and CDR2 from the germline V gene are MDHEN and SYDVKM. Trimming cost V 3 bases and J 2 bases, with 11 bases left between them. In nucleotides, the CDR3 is TGTGCCAGCAGTTTTCGGACAAATGGCAATCAGCCCCAGCATTTT. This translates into CASSFRTNGNQPQHF.

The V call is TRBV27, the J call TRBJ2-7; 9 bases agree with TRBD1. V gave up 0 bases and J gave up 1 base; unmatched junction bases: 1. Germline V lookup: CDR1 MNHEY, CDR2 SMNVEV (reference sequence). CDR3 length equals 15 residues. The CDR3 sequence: CASSLSGTGSYEQYF. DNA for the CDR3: TGTGCCAGCAGTTTATCTGGGACAGGGTCCTACGAGCAGTACTTC.

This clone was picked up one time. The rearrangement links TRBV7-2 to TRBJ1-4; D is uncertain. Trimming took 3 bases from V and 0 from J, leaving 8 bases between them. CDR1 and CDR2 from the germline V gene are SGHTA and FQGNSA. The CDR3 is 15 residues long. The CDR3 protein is CASSFTGSTNEKLFF. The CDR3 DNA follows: TGTGCCAGCAGCTTTACGGGTTCAACTAATGAAAAACTGTTTTTT.

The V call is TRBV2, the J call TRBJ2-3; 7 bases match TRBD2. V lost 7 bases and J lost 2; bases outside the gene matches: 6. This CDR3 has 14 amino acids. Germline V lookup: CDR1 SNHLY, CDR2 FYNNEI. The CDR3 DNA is TGTGCCAGCACGAGGGAGGGCCTCACAGATACGCAGTATTTT. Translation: CASTREGLTDTQYF. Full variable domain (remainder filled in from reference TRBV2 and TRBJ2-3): EPEVTQTPSHQVTQMGQEVILRCVPISNHLYFYWYRQILGQKVEFLVSFYNNEISEKSEIFDDQFSVERPDGSNFTLKIRSTKLEDSAMYFCASTREGLTDTQYFGPGTRLTVL.

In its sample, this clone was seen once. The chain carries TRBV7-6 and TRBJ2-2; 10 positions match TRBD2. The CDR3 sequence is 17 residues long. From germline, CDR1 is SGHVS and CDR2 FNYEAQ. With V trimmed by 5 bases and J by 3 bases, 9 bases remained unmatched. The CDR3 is CASSGSSGGAYTGELFF. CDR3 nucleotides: TGTGCCAGCAGCGGATCCAGCGGGGGGGCCTACACCGGGGAGCTGTTTTTT.

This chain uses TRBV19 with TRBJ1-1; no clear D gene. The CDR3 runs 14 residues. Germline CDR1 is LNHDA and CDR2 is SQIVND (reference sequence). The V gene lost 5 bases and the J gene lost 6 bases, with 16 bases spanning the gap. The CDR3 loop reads CASSPTWRVAEAFF. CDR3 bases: TGTGCCAGTAGTCCCACTTGGAGGGTTGCTGAAGCTTTCTTT.

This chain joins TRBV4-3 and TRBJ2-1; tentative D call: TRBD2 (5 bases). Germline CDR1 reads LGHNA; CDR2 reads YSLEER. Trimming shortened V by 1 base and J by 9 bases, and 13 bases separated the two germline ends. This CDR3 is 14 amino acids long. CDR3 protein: CASSQGSGAAEQFF. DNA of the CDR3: TGCGCCAGCAGCCAAGGCTCCGGAGCGGCTGAGCAGTTCTTC.

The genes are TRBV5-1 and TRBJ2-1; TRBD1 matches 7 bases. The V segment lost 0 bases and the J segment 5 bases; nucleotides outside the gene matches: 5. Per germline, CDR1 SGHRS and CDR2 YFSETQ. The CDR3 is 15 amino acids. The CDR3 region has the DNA TGCGCCAGCAGCTTGGGACAGGGTAGCCACAATGAGCAGTTCTTC. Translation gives CASSLGQGSHNEQFF.

The CDR3 coding sequence is TGTGCCAGCAGTGACAGGGGTGCAGATGGCTACACCTTC. Its protein product is CASSDRGADGYTF. The chain employs TRBV2 and TRBJ1-2; D is possibly TRBD1 (6 bases). Trimming cost V 3 bases and J 6 bases, with 11 bases left between them. The CDR3 runs to 13 residues. Germline CDR1 SNHLY, CDR2 FYNNEI.

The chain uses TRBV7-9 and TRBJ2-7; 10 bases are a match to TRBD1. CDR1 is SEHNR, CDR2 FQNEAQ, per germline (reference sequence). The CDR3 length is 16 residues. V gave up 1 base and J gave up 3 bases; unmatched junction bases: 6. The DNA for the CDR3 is TGTGCCAGCAGCTTAGGTCGGGGGACAGGGGACTACGAGCAGTACTTC. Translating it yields CASSLGRGTGDYEQYF.

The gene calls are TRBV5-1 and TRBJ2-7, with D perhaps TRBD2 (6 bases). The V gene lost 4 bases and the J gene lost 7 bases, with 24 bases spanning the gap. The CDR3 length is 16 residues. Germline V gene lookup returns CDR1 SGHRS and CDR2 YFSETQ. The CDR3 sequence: CASSPVFDEWGREQYF. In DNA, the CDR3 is TGCGCCAGCAGCCCTGTATTCGATGAGTGGGGGAGGGAGCAGTACTTC.

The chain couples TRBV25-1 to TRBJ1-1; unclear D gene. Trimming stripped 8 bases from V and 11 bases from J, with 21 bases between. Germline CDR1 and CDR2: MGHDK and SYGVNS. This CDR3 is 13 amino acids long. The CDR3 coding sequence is TGTGCCAGCGCTTCTGGCGCAGCGGTGAGTGCTTTCTTT. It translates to CASASGAAVSAFF.